The source of this TCR beta chain is a study of blood T cell repertoires in COVID-19. Study information: Nucleic acid was either cDNA or gDNA, and it came from T cells, B-cell-depleted T cells, or PBMCs.

Profiled with immunoSEQ multiplex PCR; TCRdb holds only in-frame clones, not every one. The sample has under 500,000 clones; around 88% are singletons. This CDR3 comprises 13 residues. In germline, CDR1 is SEHNR, CDR2 FQNEAQ (reference sequence). Trimming took 3 bases from V and 5 from J, leaving 10 bases between them. V is TRBV7-9 and J is TRBJ1-1; no definite D call. Input material: peripheral blood. This receptor was taken from a woman younger than 45 with acute or convalescent COVID-19. CDR3 region: CASSLVGRTEAFF. The CDR3 nucleotides are TGTGCCAGCAGCTTGGTAGGGAGAACTGAAGCTTTCTTT.